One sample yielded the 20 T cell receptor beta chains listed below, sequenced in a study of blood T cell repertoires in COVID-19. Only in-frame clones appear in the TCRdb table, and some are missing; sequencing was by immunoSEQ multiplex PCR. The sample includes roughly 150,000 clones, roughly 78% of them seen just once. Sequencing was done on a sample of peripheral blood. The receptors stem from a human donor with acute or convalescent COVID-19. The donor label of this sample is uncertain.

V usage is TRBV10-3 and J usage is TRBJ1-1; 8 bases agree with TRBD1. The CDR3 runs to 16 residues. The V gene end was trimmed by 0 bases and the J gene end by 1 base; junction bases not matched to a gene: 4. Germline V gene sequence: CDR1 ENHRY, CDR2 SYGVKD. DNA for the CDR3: TGTGCCATCAGTGAGTCTCGGACAGGGAGGAACACTGAAGCTTTCTTT. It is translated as CAISESRTGRNTEAFF.

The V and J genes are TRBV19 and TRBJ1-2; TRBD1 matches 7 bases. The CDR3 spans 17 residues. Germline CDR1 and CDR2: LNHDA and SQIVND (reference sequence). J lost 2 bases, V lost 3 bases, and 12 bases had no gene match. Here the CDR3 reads CASSISGADRVNYGYTF. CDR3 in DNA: TGTGCCAGTAGTATCAGTGGCGCAGACAGGGTAAACTATGGCTACACCTTC.

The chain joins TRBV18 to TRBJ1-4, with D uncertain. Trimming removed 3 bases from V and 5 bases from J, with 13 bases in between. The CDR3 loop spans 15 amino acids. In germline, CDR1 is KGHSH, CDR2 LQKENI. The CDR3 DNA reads TGTGCCAGCTCACCGTCGACGGTGAGGAATGAAAAACTGTTTTTT. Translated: CASSPSTVRNEKLFF. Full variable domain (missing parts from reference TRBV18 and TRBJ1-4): NAGVMQNPRHLVRRRGQEARLRCSPMKGHSHVYWYRQLPEEGLKFMVYLQKENIIDESGMPKERFSAEFPKEGPSILRIQQVVRGDSAAYFCASSPSTVRNEKLFFGSGTQLSVL.

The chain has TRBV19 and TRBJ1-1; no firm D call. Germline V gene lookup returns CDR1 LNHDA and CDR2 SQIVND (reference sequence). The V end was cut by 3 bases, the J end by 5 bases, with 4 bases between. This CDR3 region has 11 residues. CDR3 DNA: TGTGCCAGTAGTATTCTAACTGAAGCTTTCTTT. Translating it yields CASSILTEAFF.

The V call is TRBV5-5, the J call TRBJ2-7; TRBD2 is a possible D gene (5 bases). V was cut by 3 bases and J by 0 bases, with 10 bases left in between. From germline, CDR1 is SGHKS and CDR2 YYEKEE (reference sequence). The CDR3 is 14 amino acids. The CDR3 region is CASSSGLSSYEQYF. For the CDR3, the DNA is TGTGCCAGCAGCTCCGGACTCTCCTCCTACGAGCAGTACTTC.

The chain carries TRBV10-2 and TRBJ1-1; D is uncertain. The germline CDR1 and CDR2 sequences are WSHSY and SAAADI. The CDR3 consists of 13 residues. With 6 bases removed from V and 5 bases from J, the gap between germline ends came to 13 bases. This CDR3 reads CASSLEGRTEAFF. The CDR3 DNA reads TGCGCCAGCAGCCTGGAGGGTAGAACTGAAGCTTTCTTT.

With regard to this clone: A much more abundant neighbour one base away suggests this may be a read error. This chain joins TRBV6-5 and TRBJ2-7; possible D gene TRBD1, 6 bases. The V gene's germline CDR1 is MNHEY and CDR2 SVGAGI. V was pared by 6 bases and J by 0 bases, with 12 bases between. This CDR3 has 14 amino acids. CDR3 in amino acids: CASSVGQSSYEQYF. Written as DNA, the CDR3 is TGTGCCAGCAGCGTAGGACAGAGCTCCTACGAGCAGTACTTC.

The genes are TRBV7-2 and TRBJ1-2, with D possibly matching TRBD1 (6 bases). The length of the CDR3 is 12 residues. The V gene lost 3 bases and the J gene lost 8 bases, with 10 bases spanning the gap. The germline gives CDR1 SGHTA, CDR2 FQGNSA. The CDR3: CASSFGGRGYTF. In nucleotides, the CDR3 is TGTGCCAGCAGCTTTGGGGGCCGGGGCTACACCTTC.

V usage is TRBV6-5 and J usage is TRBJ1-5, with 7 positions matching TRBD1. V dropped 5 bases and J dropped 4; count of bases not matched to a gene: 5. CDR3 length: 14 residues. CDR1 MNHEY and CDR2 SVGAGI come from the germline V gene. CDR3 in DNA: TGTGCCAGCAGTAAGACAGGGATGAATCAGCCCCAGCATTTT. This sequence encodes CASSKTGMNQPQHF.

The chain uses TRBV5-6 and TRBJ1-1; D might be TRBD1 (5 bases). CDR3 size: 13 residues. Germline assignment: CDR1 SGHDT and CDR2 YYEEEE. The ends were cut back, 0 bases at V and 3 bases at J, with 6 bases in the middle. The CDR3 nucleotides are TGTGCCAGCAGCTTGGTCAGGGACACTGAAGCTTTCTTT. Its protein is CASSLVRDTEAFF. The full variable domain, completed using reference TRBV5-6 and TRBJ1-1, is DAGVTQSPTHLIKTRGQQVTLRCSPKSGHDTVSWYQQALGQGPQFIFQYYEEEERQRGNFPDRFSGHQFPNYSSELNVNALLLGDSALYLCASSLVRDTEAFFGQGTRLTVV.

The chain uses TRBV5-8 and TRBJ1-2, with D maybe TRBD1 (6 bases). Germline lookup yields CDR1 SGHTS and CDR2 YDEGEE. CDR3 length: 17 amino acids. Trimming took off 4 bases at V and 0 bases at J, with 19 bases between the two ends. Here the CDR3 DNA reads TGTGCCAGCAGCAATTTGGGGGCCCGGGGTGCTAACTATGGCTACACCTTC. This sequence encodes CASSNLGARGANYGYTF. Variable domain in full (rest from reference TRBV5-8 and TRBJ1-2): EAGVTQSPTHLIKTRGQQATLRCSPISGHTSVYWYQQALGLGLQFLLWYDEGEERNRGNFPPRFSGRQFPNYSSELNVNALELEDSALYLCASSNLGARGANYGYTFGSGTRLTVV.

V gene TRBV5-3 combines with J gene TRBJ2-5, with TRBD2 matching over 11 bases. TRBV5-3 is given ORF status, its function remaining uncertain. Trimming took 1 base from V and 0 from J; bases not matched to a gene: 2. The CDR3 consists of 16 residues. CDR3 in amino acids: CARSLRLAGNQETQYF. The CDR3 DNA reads TGTGCCAGAAGCTTGAGACTAGCGGGGAACCAAGAGACCCAGTACTTC.

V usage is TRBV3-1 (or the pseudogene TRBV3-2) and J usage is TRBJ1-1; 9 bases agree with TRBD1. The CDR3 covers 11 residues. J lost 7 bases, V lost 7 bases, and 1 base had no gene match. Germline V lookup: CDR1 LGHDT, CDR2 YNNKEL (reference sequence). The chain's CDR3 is CASKTGGEAFF. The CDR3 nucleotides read TGTGCCAGCAAGACAGGGGGTGAAGCTTTCTTT.

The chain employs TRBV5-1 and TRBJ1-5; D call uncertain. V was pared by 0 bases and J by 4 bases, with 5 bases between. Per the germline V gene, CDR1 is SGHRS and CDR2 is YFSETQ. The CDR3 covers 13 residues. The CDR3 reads CASSLALNQPQHF. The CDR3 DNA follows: TGCGCCAGCAGCTTGGCTTTAAATCAGCCCCAGCATTTT. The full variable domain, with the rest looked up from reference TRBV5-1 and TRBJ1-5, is KAGVTQTPRYLIKTRGQQVTLSCSPISGHRSVSWYQQTPGQGLQFLFEYFSETQRNKGNFPGRFSGRQFSNSRSEMNVSTLELGDSALYLCASSLALNQPQHFGDGTRLSIL.

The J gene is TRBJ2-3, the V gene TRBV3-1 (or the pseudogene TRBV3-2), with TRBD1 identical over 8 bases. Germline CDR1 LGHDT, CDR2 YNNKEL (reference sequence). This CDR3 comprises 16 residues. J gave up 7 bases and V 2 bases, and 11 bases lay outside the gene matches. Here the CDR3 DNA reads TGTGCCAGCAGCCAACACGGGGCCGGGGACAGGAATACGCAGTATTTT. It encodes CASSQHGAGDRNTQYF.

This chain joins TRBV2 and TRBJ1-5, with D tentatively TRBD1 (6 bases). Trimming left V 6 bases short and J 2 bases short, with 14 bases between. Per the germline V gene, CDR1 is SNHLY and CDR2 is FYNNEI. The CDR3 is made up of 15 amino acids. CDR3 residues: CASSADRTRNQPQHF. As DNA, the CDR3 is TGTGCCAGCAGCGCCGACAGGACTCGCAATCAGCCCCAGCATTTT.

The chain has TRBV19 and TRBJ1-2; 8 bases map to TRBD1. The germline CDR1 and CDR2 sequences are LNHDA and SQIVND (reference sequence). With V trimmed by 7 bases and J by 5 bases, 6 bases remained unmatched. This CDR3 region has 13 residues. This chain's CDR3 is CASTGGVGYGYTF. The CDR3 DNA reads TGTGCCAGTACAGGGGGCGTCGGGTATGGCTACACCTTC.

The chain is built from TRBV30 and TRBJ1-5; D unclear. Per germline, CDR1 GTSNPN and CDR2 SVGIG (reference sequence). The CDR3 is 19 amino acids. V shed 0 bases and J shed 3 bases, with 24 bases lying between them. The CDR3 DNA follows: TGTGCCTGGAGTGTAGAGTACAGCCTCCATAACCCGGACAATCAGCCCCAGCATTTT. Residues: CAWSVEYSLHNPDNQPQHF.

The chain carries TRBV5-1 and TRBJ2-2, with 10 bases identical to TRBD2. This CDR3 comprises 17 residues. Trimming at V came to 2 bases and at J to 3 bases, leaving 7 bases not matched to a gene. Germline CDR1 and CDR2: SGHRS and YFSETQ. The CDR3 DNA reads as TGCGCCAGCAGCTTTGGTAGCGGGGGGACATACACCGGGGAGCTGTTTTTT. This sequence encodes CASSFGSGGTYTGELFF.

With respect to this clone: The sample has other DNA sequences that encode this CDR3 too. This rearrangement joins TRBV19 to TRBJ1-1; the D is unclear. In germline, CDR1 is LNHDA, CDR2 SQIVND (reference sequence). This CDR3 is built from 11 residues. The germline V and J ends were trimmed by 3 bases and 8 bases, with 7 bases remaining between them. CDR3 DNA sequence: TGTGCCAGTAGTATCAGAGGGGAAGCTTTCTTT. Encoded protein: CASSIRGEAFF.